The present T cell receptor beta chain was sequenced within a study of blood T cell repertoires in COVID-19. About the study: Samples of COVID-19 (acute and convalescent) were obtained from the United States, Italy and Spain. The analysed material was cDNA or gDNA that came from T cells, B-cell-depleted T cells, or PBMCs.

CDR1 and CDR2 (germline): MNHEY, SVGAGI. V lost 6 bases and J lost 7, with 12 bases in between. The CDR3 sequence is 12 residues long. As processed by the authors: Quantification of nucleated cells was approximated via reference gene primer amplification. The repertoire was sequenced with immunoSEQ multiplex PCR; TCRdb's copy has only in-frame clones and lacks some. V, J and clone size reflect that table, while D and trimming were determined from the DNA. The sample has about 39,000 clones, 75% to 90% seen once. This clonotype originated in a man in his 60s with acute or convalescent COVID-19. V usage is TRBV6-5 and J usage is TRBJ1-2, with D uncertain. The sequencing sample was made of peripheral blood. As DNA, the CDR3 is TGTGCCAGCAGCCCCGGGATTCTTGGCTACACCTTC. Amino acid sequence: CASSPGILGYTF.